This T cell receptor beta chain was profiled in a study of CD8 T cells in Susac syndrome. The CDR3 is 10 amino acids. Looked up from germline, CDR1 is SQVTM and CDR2 is ANQGSEA. Trimming cost V 3 bases and J 11 bases; bases outside gene matches: 3. About 0.5 to 1 ug RNA was reverse transcribed with random hexamers. TCRdb re-analysed the immunoSEQ multiplex PCR reads in MiXCR, keeping a single row per CDR3 protein. This table has about 160,000 distinct CDR3 sequences, 92% appearing once. The V and J genes are TRBV29-1 and TRBJ1-1; 7 bases are a match to TRBD1. Material: CD4+ T cells from PBMCs. The receptor comes from a human donor in good health. CDR3 DNA: TGCAGCGTTGAGACAGGGAGGGCTTTCTTT. This encodes CSVETGRAFF. The full variable domain, rest sourced from reference TRBV29-1 and TRBJ1-1, is SAVISQKPSRDICQRGTSLTIQCQVDSQVTMMFWYRQQPGQSLTLIATANQGSEATYESGFVIDKFPISRPNLTFSTLTVSNMSPEDSSIYLCSVETGRAFFGQGTRLTVV.